Listed below are T cell receptor beta chains from one sample, sequenced in a study of radiotherapy plus CTLA-4 blockade in lung cancer. The table came from immunoSEQ multiplex PCR; TCRdb's copy has only in-frame clones and leaves some out. The table includes some 51,000 clones, 77% detected once. Sequenced here: peripheral blood, sampled from a patient treated with radiotherapy plus ipilimumab. Every receptor here comes from a human donor with non-small cell lung cancer whose response to radiotherapy plus ipilimumab could not be evaluated. Each CDR3 is given with its conserved first and last residue. The D gene is left open where the match is weak. Not every row has a clone size; where given, it reads once, few, many or a size class.

>NA|TRBJ2-3|TRBV6-4|TRBD1|14
TGTGCCAGCAGTCCGGACAGGGCGGGGGATACGCAGTATTTT
CASSPDRAGDTQYF
>NA|TRBJ1-2|TRBV6-6|NA|12
TGTGCCAGCAGGGCTCAGACATTCCGCTACACCTTC
CASRAQTFRYTF
>once|TRBJ2-7|TRBV5-1|TRBD2|15
TGCGCCAGCAGCTTGGAGGCTAGCGGCTCCTACGAGCAGTACTTC
CASSLEASGSYEQYF
>NA|TRBJ2-5|TRBV4-3|TRBD2|16
TGCGCCAGCAGCCAAGATCGGTCGGGAGGGCCGGAGACCCAGTACTTC
CASSQDRSGGPETQYF
>NA|TRBJ1-1|TRBV6-5|NA|13
TGTGCCAGCAGTTACACAGAGAACACTGAAGCTTTCTTT
CASSYTENTEAFF
>NA|TRBJ2-3|TRBV6-7|TRBD2|15
TGTGCCAGCAGGGAACTAGCGTGGAGCACAGATACGCAGTATTTT
CASRELAWSTDTQYF
>few|TRBJ1-1|TRBV28|TRBD1|15
TGTGCCAGCAGTGGGACAGGGCATCCGAACACTGAAGCTTTCTTT
CASSGTGHPNTEAFF
>NA|TRBJ1-6|TRBV30|NA|13
TGTGCCTGGAGTTTGGCAATAAATTCACCCCTCCACTTT
CAWSLAINSPLHF
>NA|TRBJ1-1|TRBV4-2|TRBD1|17
TGTGCCAGCAGCCCTCAGACAGGGTTGCTGGGGGACACTGAAGCTTTCTTT
CASSPQTGLLGDTEAFF
>NA|TRBJ1-2|TRBV29-1|TRBD1|13
TGCAGCGCCAGGGACAGGGGGCGGGATGGCTACACCTTC
CSARDRGRDGYTF
>NA|TRBJ2-7|TRBV10-1|TRBD1|13
TGCGCCAGCATTTCGGGACAGGGTCACGAGCAGTACTTC
CASISGQGHEQYF
>NA|TRBJ1-6|TRBV5-4|NA|13
TGTGCCAGCAGCACGTCATCGGGTTCACCCCTCCACTTT
CASSTSSGSPLHF
>NA|TRBJ1-5|TRBV9|NA|14
TGTGCCAGCGGTACAGGGTCCTCCATCAGCCCCCAGCATTTT
CASGTGSSISPQHF
>NA|TRBJ2-3|TRBV6-5|NA|14
TGTGCCAGCAGTTACTTGTCAGAAACAGATACGCAGTATTTT
CASSYLSETDTQYF
>NA|TRBJ1-2|TRBV28|NA|14
TGTGCCAGCAGCCCGGGACACTGGAGCTATGGCTACACCTTC
CASSPGHWSYGYTF
>NA|TRBJ1-1|TRBV5-1|TRBD1|14
TGCGCCAGCAGCAGAACAGGGGTGGAGACTGAAGCTTTCTTT
CASSRTGVETEAFF
>NA|TRBJ2-2|TRBV5-1|NA|15
TGCGCCAGCAGCTCCGAGTCAATCGGCACCGGGGAGCTGTTTTTT
CASSSESIGTGELFF
>NA|TRBJ2-1|TRBV7-9|TRBD1|16
TGTGCCAGCAGCTTAAGGGGGCCCTTTAGTCCCAATGAGCAGTTCTTC
CASSLRGPFSPNEQFF
>NA|TRBJ2-5|TRBV10-3|TRBD2|17
TGTGCCATCAGGAACCCTCGGGCTAGCGGGGGAGAAGAGACCCAGTACTTC
CAIRNPRASGGEETQYF
>NA|TRBJ2-6|TRBV7-6|NA|15
TGTGCCAGCAGCTCCCACCGGGGTGGGGCCAACGTCCTGACTTTC
CASSSHRGGANVLTF
>few|TRBJ1-5|TRBV4-3|NA|18
TGCGCCAGCAGCCAAGATTATGGGGCTCGGGGGAGCAATCAGCCCCAGCATTTT
CASSQDYGARGSNQPQHF
>NA|TRBJ2-1|TRBV11-1|TRBD2|18
TGTGCCAGCAGCTTAGAACGGACTAGCGGCTTATCCTACAATGAGCAGTTCTTC
CASSLERTSGLSYNEQFF
>NA|TRBJ2-1|TRBV27|TRBD2|17
TGTGCCAGCAGTTTAGATGGGACTAGCGGGAGTTATAGTGAGCAGTTCTTC
CASSLDGTSGSYSEQFF
>NA|TRBJ2-7|TRBV7-9|NA|12
TGTGCCACAGGGAAGACCGGGTACGAGCAGCACTTC
CATGKTGYEQHF
>NA|TRBJ2-2|TRBV5-1|NA|15
TGCGCCAGCAGGGGCTTGGAGGGTCATGCCGGGGAGCTGTTTTTT
CASRGLEGHAGELFF
>NA|TRBJ1-5|TRBV29-1|NA|13
TGCAGCGTTGGGACGGGGACAAATCAGCCCCAGCATTTT
CSVGTGTNQPQHF
>few|TRBJ1-1|TRBV19|NA|14
TGTGCCAGTAGTATCGAACAGACGAACACTGAAGCTTTCTTT
CASSIEQTNTEAFF
>NA|TRBJ1-3|TRBV15|NA|14
TGTGCCACCAGCAGGCGTTCAGGGGGAAACACCATATATTTT
CATSRRSGGNTIYF
>once|TRBJ2-7|TRBV27|NA|14
TGTGCCAGCAGCCTTTCCGACAGTACCTACGAGCAGTACTTC
CASSLSDSTYEQYF
>NA|TRBJ2-7|TRBV7-2|TRBD1|16
TGTGCCAGCAGTCAAATGCGCCCGGGACAGGGGTACGAGCAGTACTTC
CASSQMRPGQGYEQYF
>NA|TRBJ1-5|TRBV6-1|TRBD1|13
TGTGCCAGCAGGCTACAGGGGGATCAGCCCCAGCATTTT
CASRLQGDQPQHF
>NA|TRBJ1-1|TRBV5-6|TRBD1|17
TGTGCCAGCAGCTTGGCGGGTCAGGGGGTGTGGCAGACTGAAGCTTTCTTT
CASSLAGQGVWQTEAFF
>NA|TRBJ1-2|TRBV7-9|TRBD1|16
TGTGCCAGCAGCTTATTGGGGACAGCAACTAACTATGGCTACACCTTC
CASSLLGTATNYGYTF
>few|TRBJ2-1|TRBV28|NA|13
TGTGCCAGCACCCTGGGTGCGGGTACTGAGCAGTTCTTC
CASTLGAGTEQFF
>NA|TRBJ2-7|TRBV9|NA|13
TGTGCCAGCAGCACCCAGGTAGGGGGCGAGCAGTACTTC
CASSTQVGGEQYF
>NA|TRBJ2-7|TRBV11-2|NA|13
TGTGCCAGCAGCCCCGTCAGGATCTACGAGCAGTACTTC
CASSPVRIYEQYF
>NA|TRBJ2-7|TRBV5-3|TRBD1|16
TGTGCCAGAAGCTTTCCGAAGGGCAGGGGGATGTACGAGCAGTACTTC
CARSFPKGRGMYEQYF
>NA|TRBJ2-2|TRBV7-8|NA|14
TGTGCCAGCAGCTCGAGACGGGACACCGGGGAGCTGTTTTTT
CASSSRRDTGELFF
>NA|TRBJ1-2|TRBV5-1|NA|13
TGCGCCAGCAGCTTGGACGGGAACTATGGCTACACCTTC
CASSLDGNYGYTF
>NA|TRBJ1-1|TRBV5-6|NA|17
TGTGCCAGCAGCCGATATCGACGGGTACTTATGAACACTGAAGCTTTCTTT
CASSRYRRVLMNTEAFF
>NA|TRBJ2-7|TRBV5-8|TRBD1|15
TGTGCCAGCAGCTTGTCGATCGGGACAGGGGCCGAGCAGTACTTC
CASSLSIGTGAEQYF
>few|TRBJ2-7|TRBV19|NA|13
TGTGCCAGTAGTGACCGGGCAGGGTACGAGCAGTACTTC
CASSDRAGYEQYF
>once|TRBJ1-2|TRBV28|NA|12
TGTGCCAGCAGTTTGTTCGGGAGAGGCTACACCTTC
CASSLFGRGYTF
>NA|TRBJ2-2|TRBV12-2|NA|16
TGTGCAAGTCGCTTAGCGGACCGGGAGCAGACCGGGGAGCTGTTTTTT
CASRLADREQTGELFF
>NA|TRBJ1-4|TRBV6-1|NA|16
TGTGCCAGCAGTGAAGCTATCGGTCGCCCCACCGAAAAACTGTTTTTT
CASSEAIGRPTEKLFF
>NA|TRBJ2-5|TRBV7-2|NA|13
TGTGCCAGCAGCTCTACAGGGCTTGAGACCCAGTACTTC
CASSSTGLETQYF
>NA|TRBJ1-2|TRBV7-9|TRBD1|14
TGTGCCAGCAGCTACCCCCAGGGGGCGAGCGGCTACACCTTC
CASSYPQGASGYTF
>NA|TRBJ1-5|TRBV27|NA|14
TGTGCCAGCAGTTCTCAGGGAAAGGGTCAGCCCCAGCATTTT
CASSSQGKGQPQHF
>once|TRBJ2-3|TRBV5-1|NA|14
TGCGCCAGCACCCTGGACACTAGCACAGATACGCAGTATTTT
CASTLDTSTDTQYF